The 18 T cell receptor beta chains listed next were all sequenced from one sample in a study of control samples from healthy donors and cancer patients. Only in-frame clones appear in the TCRdb table, and some are missing; sequencing was by immunoSEQ multiplex PCR. The sample holds 95,000 to 130,000 clones, more than 75% seen once. Sequencing was carried out using blood. The receptors here all came from a woman between 65 and 79 years old in good health.

The V and J genes are TRBV12-5 and TRBJ1-1; 7 bases fit TRBD1. Trimming cost V 5 bases and J 5 bases; bases outside gene matches: 8. Germline CDR1 and CDR2: LGHNT and FRNRAP. CDR3 size: 14 residues. CDR3: CASGQGGIGTEAFF. The DNA for the CDR3 is TGTGCTAGTGGTCAGGGGGGGATTGGGACTGAAGCTTTCTTT.

This clone has a single count. The chain uses TRBV10-1 and TRBJ2-7; 7 bases map to TRBD2. Germline V gene lookup returns CDR1 WNHNN and CDR2 SYGVQD (reference sequence). The V segment lost 3 bases and the J segment 7 bases; nucleotides outside the gene matches: 12. The CDR3 is 15 residues long. CDR3 in DNA: TGCGCCAGCAGTGATTCGAGCGGGAACGCGTATGAGCAGTACTTC. This gives the protein CASSDSSGNAYEQYF.

V and J are TRBV12-3 or TRBV12-4 and TRBJ1-2; weak D call: TRBD1 (5 bases). The germline V and J ends were trimmed by 7 bases and 11 bases, with 17 bases remaining between them. This CDR3 is 12 amino acids long. The CDR3 DNA sequence: TGTGCCAGCACCACTGGGGGGTTGCGGTACACCTTC. Translated, it gives CASTTGGLRYTF.

J is TRBJ1-6 and V is TRBV5-1; D call uncertain. Germline V gene data show CDR1 as SGHRS and CDR2 as YFSETQ. The CDR3 is made up of 17 amino acids. The V end was cut by 0 bases, the J end by 0 bases, with 10 bases between. CDR3: CASSLGGVSSYNSPLHF. The CDR3 nucleotides are TGCGCCAGCAGCTTGGGAGGTGTCAGCTCCTATAATTCACCCCTCCACTTT.

The rearrangement links TRBV27 to TRBJ1-2, with D unresolved. Per germline, CDR1 MNHEY and CDR2 SMNVEV (reference sequence). The V and J ends lost 2 bases and 4 bases respectively, with 8 bases between them. This CDR3 comprises 13 residues. The CDR3 DNA reads TGTGCCAGCAGTTTAGAGGGAAGCTATGGCTACACCTTC. Residues: CASSLEGSYGYTF.

The chain employs TRBV11-2 and TRBJ2-6; tentatively, D is TRBD2 (5 bases). Germline CDR1 is SGHAT and CDR2 is FQNNGV. With 7 bases removed from V and 0 bases from J, the gap between germline ends came to 13 bases. The CDR3 is made up of 16 amino acids. The DNA for the CDR3 is TGTGCCAGCACCGATCGGAGGTTCTCTGGGGCCAACGTCCTGACTTTC. This encodes CASTDRRFSGANVLTF.

The rearrangement uses TRBV2 and TRBJ1-4; the match to TRBD1 covers 8 bases. Germline trimming cut 5 bases from V and 7 bases from J; bases unmatched to any gene: 6. The V gene's germline CDR1 is SNHLY and CDR2 FYNNEI. The CDR3 spans 14 residues. Here the CDR3 reads CASSPDRDGEKLFF. In nucleotides, the CDR3 is TGTGCCAGCAGTCCGGACAGGGATGGTGAAAAACTGTTTTTT.

Of note for this clone: Relative to the germline gene, one junction end is altered; a read error may explain this. V gene TRBV19 combines with J gene TRBJ1-4, with D uncertain. Germline V gene data show CDR1 as LNHDA and CDR2 as SQIVND (reference sequence). CDR3 length equals 14 residues. The CDR3 DNA reads TGTGCCAGTAGTATCTCCCGTTCTAAGGAAAAACTGTTTTTT. It encodes CASSISRSKEKLFF.

The chain combines TRBV7-6 with TRBJ1-6; TRBD1 is a possible D gene (6 bases). Germline V gene lookup returns CDR1 SGHVS and CDR2 FNYEAQ. Trimming shortened V by 5 bases and J by 0 bases, and 14 bases separated the two germline ends. The CDR3 runs 17 residues. CDR3: CASSPEDRSSYNSPLHF. As DNA, the CDR3 is TGTGCCAGCAGCCCAGAAGACAGGAGCTCCTATAATTCACCCCTCCACTTT.

This chain connects TRBV5-1 to TRBJ2-2, with D perhaps matching TRBD1 (5 bases). Trimming removed 1 base from V and 7 bases from J, with 11 bases in between. This CDR3 contains 14 residues. The V gene's germline CDR1 is SGHRS and CDR2 YFSETQ. The CDR3 loop reads CASSLTQGGGELFF. The CDR3 DNA is TGCGCCAGCAGCTTGACCCAGGGTGGCGGGGAGCTGTTTTTT. Together with reference TRBV5-1 and TRBJ2-2, the CDR3 gives the full variable domain: KAGVTQTPRYLIKTRGQQVTLSCSPISGHRSVSWYQQTPGQGLQFLFEYFSETQRNKGNFPGRFSGRQFSNSRSEMNVSTLELGDSALYLCASSLTQGGGELFFGEGSRLTVL.

The chain carries TRBV5-4 and TRBJ1-1; unclear D gene. Germline CDR1 is SGHNT and CDR2 is YYREEE (reference sequence). Trimming removed 2 bases at V and 2 bases at J, with 7 bases between. This CDR3 spans 13 amino acids. This chain's CDR3 is CASSFKGNTEAFF. CDR3 DNA: TGTGCCAGCAGCTTCAAAGGAAACACTGAAGCTTTCTTT.

This chain uses TRBV9 with TRBJ2-2, with 14 bases that match TRBD2. With 2 bases clipped from V and 3 bases from J, the junction kept 3 bases outside the gene matches. Germline V gives CDR1 SGDLS, CDR2 YYNGEE. The CDR3 has 17 amino acids. The CDR3 sequence: CASSVTSGGAYTGELFF. DNA of the CDR3: TGTGCCAGCAGCGTGACTAGCGGGGGGGCTTACACCGGGGAGCTGTTTTTT.

This sequence joins TRBV4-1 and TRBJ1-5; TRBD1 is a possible D gene (5 bases). The CDR3 is 16 amino acids. The germline V gene encodes CDR1 MGHRA and CDR2 YSYEKL. Trimming left V 2 bases short and J 0 bases short, with 11 bases between. CDR3 nucleotides: TGCGCCAGCAGCCAACTCTCCGGGGCTAGCAATCAGCCCCAGCATTTT. This sequence encodes CASSQLSGASNQPQHF.

This chain connects TRBV5-1 to TRBJ2-7; D call uncertain. The CDR3 spans 13 residues. Germline values: CDR1 SGHRS, CDR2 YFSETQ. V gave up 0 bases and J gave up 5 bases, with 9 bases separating them. The CDR3 loop is CASSLVYEDEQYF. CDR3 DNA sequence: TGCGCCAGCAGCTTGGTTTACGAGGACGAGCAGTACTTC.

This chain uses TRBV10-3 with TRBJ2-2; no reliable D call. The V gene lost 0 bases and the J gene lost 5 bases, with 10 bases spanning the gap. Germline V gene lookup returns CDR1 ENHRY and CDR2 SYGVKD. This CDR3 has 15 residues. DNA for the CDR3: TGTGCCATCAGTGAGTCGACGACTGCGACCGGGGAGCTGTTTTTT. It translates to CAISESTTATGELFF.

CDR3 in DNA: TGTGCCAGCACCGGACAGGGGAATCAGCCCCAGCATTTT. Translating it yields CASTGQGNQPQHF. The chain couples TRBV6-5 to TRBJ1-5, with 9 bases that match TRBD1. Per germline, CDR1 MNHEY and CDR2 SVGAGI. The trim removed 7 bases at V and 4 bases at J, leaving 2 bases unmatched. The CDR3 is 13 amino acids.

This clone was seen a single time. The chain combines TRBV7-8 with TRBJ1-5; 7 positions agree with TRBD1. The CDR3 covers 15 residues. After removal of 5 bases from V and 3 bases from J, the junction contained 7 bases not matched to a gene. Germline lookup yields CDR1 SGHVS and CDR2 FQNEAQ. The CDR3: CASSPGGTDNQPQHF. In DNA form, the CDR3 reads TGTGCCAGCAGCCCAGGCGGGACAGACAATCAGCCCCAGCATTTT. The full variable domain, in which reference TRBV7-8 and TRBJ1-5 provide the parts outside the CDR3, is GAGVSQSPRYKVAKRGQDVALRCDPISGHVSLFWYQQALGQGPEFLTYFQNEAQLDKSGLPSDRFFAERPEGSVSTLKIQRTQQEDSAVYLCASSPGGTDNQPQHFGDGTRLSIL.

V gene TRBV7-2 combines with J gene TRBJ1-2; the D is unclear. V lost 4 bases and J lost 2, with 11 bases in between. The germline V gene encodes CDR1 SGHTA and CDR2 FQGNSA. CDR3 length: 14 residues. The CDR3 protein is CASSSPWFNYGYTF. The CDR3 DNA reads TGTGCCAGCAGCTCCCCGTGGTTCAACTATGGCTACACCTTC.